These 6 T cell receptor beta chains originate from one sample sequenced in a study of shared clonotypes between healthy human individuals (dated by TCRdb to between 2020 and 2021). Libraries were prepared through the immunoSEQ multiplex PCR assay. The table comes from immuneACCESS by way of TCRdb, which keeps in-frame sequences with V and J called. Part of the clones is missing from these tables; in studies checked, under half for an unresolved V gene and the rest for unknown reasons. Present in this sample are over 2 million clones, 85% to 95% of which were seen just once. The ten largest clones capture roughly 0.13% of the sample. Sequencing was performed on naive CD4+ T cells sorted from blood. The cell subset or site label for this specimen denotes: CD45RA+ positively selected. The receptor set was obtained from a man aged 18 to 30 in good health.

The rearrangement joins TRBV9 to TRBJ2-2; no definite D call. This CDR3 has 16 amino acids. V dropped 0 bases and J dropped 1 base, with 10 bases sitting between them. Germline CDR1 reads SGDLS; CDR2 reads YYNGEE. CDR3 sequence: CASSVAFRVNTGELFF. CDR3 DNA: TGTGCCAGCAGCGTAGCCTTCCGAGTGAACACCGGGGAGCTGTTTTTT.

V gene TRBV2 combines with J gene TRBJ1-4; 9 positions agree with TRBD1. J gave up 8 bases and V 8 bases, and 9 bases lay outside the gene matches. Looked up from germline, CDR1 is SNHLY and CDR2 is FYNNEI. This CDR3 has 14 amino acids. DNA of the CDR3: TGTGCCAGCCGAAGGACAGGGGCGGAGGAAAAACTGTTTTTT. It is translated as CASRRTGAEEKLFF.

This clone occurred once. This chain connects TRBV14 to TRBJ1-1, with no clear D. V was trimmed by 5 bases and J by 1 base, leaving 17 bases between them. CDR3 size: 16 residues. The germline CDR1 and CDR2 sequences are SGHDN and FVKESK. As DNA, the CDR3 is TGTGCCAGCAGCTCCCGACCCTGGGCCACGAACACTGAAGCTTTCTTT. It codes for CASSSRPWATNTEAFF.

The rearrangement joins TRBV4-2 to TRBJ1-5; unclear D gene. V was shortened by 0 bases and J by 4 bases, with 7 bases between the two germline ends. This CDR3 contains 14 residues. Germline values: CDR1 LGHNA, CDR2 YNFKEQ. CDR3 bases: TGTGCCAGCAGCCAAGATCCCAGGAATCAGCCCCAGCATTTT. Amino acid sequence: CASSQDPRNQPQHF.

The genes are TRBV6-1 and TRBJ2-7, with D possibly being TRBD1 or TRBD2 (5 bases each). With 7 bases removed from V and 3 bases from J, the gap between germline ends came to 16 bases. CDR1 and CDR2 (germline): MNHNS, SASEGT. The CDR3 runs 14 residues. CDR3 residues: CASTLRGPGYEQYF. The DNA of the CDR3 is TGTGCCAGCACCTTGAGGGGCCCGGGCTACGAGCAGTACTTC.

The chain couples TRBV6-5 to TRBJ1-2; unclear D gene. The germline V gene has CDR1 MNHEY and CDR2 SVGAGI. With 6 bases removed from V and 5 bases from J, the gap between germline ends came to 13 bases. This CDR3 is built from 13 residues. As DNA, the CDR3 is TGTGCCAGCAGCGACCGGGTCACTTATGGCTACACCTTC. Amino acid sequence: CASSDRVTYGYTF.